This T cell receptor beta chain is drawn from a study of blood T cell repertoires in COVID-19. Repertoires were generated with immunoSEQ multiplex PCR, while TCRdb's copy carries only in-frame clones and drops some. This table holds around 160,000 clones, around 75% found once. Losses at the gene ends were 3 bases for V and 6 bases for J; bases not matched to a gene: 8. From germline, CDR1 is GTSNPN and CDR2 SVGIG (reference sequence). The CDR3 is made up of 14 amino acids. The specimen sequenced was peripheral blood. The rearrangement joins TRBV30 to TRBJ2-7; 10 bases line up with TRBD1. The clonotype comes from a woman at least 80 years old with acute or convalescent COVID-19. The CDR3 sequence: CAWSLGTGALEQYF. As DNA, the CDR3 is TGTGCCTGGAGCCTCGGGACAGGGGCTCTCGAGCAGTACTTC.